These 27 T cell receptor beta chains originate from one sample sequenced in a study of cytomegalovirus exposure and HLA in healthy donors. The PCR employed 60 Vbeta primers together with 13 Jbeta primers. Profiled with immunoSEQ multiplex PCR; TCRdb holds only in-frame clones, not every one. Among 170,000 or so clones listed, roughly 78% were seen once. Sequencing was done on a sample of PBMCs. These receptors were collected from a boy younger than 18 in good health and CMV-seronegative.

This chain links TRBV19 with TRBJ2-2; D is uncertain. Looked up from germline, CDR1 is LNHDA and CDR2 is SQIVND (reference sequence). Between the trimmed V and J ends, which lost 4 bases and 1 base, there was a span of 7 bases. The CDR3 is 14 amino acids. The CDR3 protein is CASSNAVNTGELFF. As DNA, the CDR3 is TGTGCCAGTAGTAACGCGGTGAACACCGGGGAGCTGTTTTTT.

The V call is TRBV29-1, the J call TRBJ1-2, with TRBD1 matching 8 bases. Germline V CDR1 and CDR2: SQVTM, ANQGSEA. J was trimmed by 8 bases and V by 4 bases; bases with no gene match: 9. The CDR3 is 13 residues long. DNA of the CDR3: TGCAGCGTTGGGCCCCGGACAGGGTACGGCTACACCTTC. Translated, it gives CSVGPRTGYGYTF.

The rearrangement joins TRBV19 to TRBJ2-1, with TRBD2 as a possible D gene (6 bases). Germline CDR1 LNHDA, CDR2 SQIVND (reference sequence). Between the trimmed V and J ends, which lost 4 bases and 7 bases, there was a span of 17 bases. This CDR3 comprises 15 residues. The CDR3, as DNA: TGTGCCAGTAGTAGAGCCACGGAGGGGCCGAATGAGCAGTTCTTC. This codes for CASSRATEGPNEQFF. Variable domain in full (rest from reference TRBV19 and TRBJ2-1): DGGITQSPKYLFRKEGQNVTLSCEQNLNHDAMYWYRQDPGQGLRLIYYSQIVNDFQKGDIAEGYSVSREKKESFPLTVTSAQKNPTAFYLCASSRATEGPNEQFFGPGTRLTVL.

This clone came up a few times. The CDR3 region is CASSPQTATNEKLFF. CDR3 bases: TGCGCCAGCAGCCCCCAGACTGCAACTAATGAAAAACTGTTTTTT. V gene TRBV5-1 combines with J gene TRBJ1-4; no clear D gene. The CDR3 spans 15 residues. CDR1 and CDR2 (germline): SGHRS, YFSETQ. Trimming took 4 bases from V and 0 from J, leaving 10 bases between them.

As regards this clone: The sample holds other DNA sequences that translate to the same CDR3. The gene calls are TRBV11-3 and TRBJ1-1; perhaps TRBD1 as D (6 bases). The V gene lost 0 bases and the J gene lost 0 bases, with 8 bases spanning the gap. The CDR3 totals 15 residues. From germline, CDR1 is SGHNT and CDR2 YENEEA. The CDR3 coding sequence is TGTGCCAGCAGCTTAGATAGGGGGTTGAACACTGAAGCTTTCTTT. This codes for CASSLDRGLNTEAFF.

The CDR3 bases are TGTGCCAGCAGTTACACCGGGGGGGGAGAAGCTTTCTTT. This codes for CASSYTGGGEAFF. This rearrangement joins TRBV6-6 to TRBJ1-1; the D gene is possibly TRBD1 (5 bases). CDR3 size: 13 residues. V lost 2 bases and J 8 bases, leaving 12 bases between the germline ends. Germline-derived CDR1 and CDR2 are MNHNY and SVGAGI (reference sequence).

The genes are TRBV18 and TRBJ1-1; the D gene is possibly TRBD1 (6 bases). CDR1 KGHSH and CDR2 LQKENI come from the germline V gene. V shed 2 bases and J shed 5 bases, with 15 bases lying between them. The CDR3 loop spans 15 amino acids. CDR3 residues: CASSPLGARNTEAFF. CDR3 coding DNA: TGTGCCAGCTCACCATTGGGGGCGCGAAATACTGAAGCTTTCTTT.

CDR3 protein: CSVRPQGANTEAFF. In DNA, the CDR3 is TGCAGCGTTAGGCCCCAGGGGGCGAACACTGAAGCTTTCTTT. The rearrangement uses TRBV29-1 and TRBJ1-1, with 8 nucleotides matching TRBD1. CDR1 and CDR2 (germline): SQVTM, ANQGSEA. The CDR3 has 14 residues. The junction had 6 bases not matched to a gene; V was cut back by 5 bases and J by 1 base. Complete variable domain (other parts from reference TRBV29-1 and TRBJ1-1): SAVISQKPSRDICQRGTSLTIQCQVDSQVTMMFWYRQQPGQSLTLIATANQGSEATYESGFVIDKFPISRPNLTFSTLTVSNMSPEDSSIYLCSVRPQGANTEAFFGQGTRLTVV.

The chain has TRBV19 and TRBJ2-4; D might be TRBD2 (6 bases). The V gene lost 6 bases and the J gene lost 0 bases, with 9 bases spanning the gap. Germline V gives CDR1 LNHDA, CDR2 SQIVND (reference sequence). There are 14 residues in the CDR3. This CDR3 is CASSPGVAKNIQYF. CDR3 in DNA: TGTGCCAGTAGCCCGGGGGTAGCCAAAAACATTCAGTACTTC. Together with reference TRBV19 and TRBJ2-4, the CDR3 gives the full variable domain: DGGITQSPKYLFRKEGQNVTLSCEQNLNHDAMYWYRQDPGQGLRLIYYSQIVNDFQKGDIAEGYSVSREKKESFPLTVTSAQKNPTAFYLCASSPGVAKNIQYFGAGTRLSVL.

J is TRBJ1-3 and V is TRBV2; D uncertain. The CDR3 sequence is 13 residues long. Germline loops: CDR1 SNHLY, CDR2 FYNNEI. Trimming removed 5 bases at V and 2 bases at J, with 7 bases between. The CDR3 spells CASSLTAGNTIYF. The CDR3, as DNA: TGTGCCAGCAGTCTTACAGCTGGAAACACCATATATTTT.

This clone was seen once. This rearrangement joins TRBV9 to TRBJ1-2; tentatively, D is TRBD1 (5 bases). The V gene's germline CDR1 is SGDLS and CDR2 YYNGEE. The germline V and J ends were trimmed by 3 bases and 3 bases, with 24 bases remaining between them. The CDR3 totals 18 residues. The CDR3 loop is CASSAFSSPKGRYYGYTF. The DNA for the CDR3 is TGTGCCAGCAGCGCTTTCTCATCTCCGAAGGGGCGATACTATGGCTACACCTTC.

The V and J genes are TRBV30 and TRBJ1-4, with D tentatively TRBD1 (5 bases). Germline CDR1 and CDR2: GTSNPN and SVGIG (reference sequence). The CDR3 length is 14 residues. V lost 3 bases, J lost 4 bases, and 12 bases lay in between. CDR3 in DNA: TGTGCCTGGAGGCCGGGACTTGGTAATGAAAAACTGTTTTTT. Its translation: CAWRPGLGNEKLFF.

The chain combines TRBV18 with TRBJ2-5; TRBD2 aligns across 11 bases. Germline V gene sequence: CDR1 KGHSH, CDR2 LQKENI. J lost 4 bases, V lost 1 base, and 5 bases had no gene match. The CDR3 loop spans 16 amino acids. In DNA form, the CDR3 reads TGTGCCAGCTCACCACAAAAAACTAGCGGGGGAGAGACCCAGTACTTC. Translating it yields CASSPQKTSGGETQYF.

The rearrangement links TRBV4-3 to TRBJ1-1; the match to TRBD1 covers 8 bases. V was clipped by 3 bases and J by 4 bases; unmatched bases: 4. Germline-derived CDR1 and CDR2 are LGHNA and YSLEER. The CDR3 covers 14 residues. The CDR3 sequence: CASSQTGVGTEAFF. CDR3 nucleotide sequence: TGCGCCAGCAGCCAGACAGGGGTTGGCACTGAAGCTTTCTTT.

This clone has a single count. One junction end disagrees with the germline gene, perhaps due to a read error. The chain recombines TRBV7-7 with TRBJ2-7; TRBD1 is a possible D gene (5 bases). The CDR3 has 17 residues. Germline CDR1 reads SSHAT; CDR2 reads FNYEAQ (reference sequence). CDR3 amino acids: CASSLRRGDSSAYEQYF. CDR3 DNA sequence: TGTGCTAGCAGCTTAAGAAGGGGCGACAGCTCCGCCTACGAGCAGTACTTC.

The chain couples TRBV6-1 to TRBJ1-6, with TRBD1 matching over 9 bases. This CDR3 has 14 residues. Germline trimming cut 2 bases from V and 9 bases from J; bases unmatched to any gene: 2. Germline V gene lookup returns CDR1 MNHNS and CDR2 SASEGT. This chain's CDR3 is CASSERDRASPLHF. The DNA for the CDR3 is TGTGCCAGCAGTGAACGGGACAGGGCTTCACCCCTCCACTTT.

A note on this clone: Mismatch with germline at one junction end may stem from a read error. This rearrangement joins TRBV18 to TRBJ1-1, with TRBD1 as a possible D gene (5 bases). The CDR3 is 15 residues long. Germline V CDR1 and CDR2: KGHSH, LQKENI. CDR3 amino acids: CASSPGAESNAEAFF. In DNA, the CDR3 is TGTGCCAGCTCACCAGGGGCGGAGTCGAACGCTGAAGCTTTCTTT. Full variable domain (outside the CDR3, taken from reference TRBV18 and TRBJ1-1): NAGVMQNPRHLVRRRGQEARLRCSPMKGHSHVYWYRQLPEEGLKFMVYLQKENIIDESGMPKERFSAEFPKEGPSILRIQQVVRGDSAAYFCASSPGAESNAEAFFGQGTRLTVV.

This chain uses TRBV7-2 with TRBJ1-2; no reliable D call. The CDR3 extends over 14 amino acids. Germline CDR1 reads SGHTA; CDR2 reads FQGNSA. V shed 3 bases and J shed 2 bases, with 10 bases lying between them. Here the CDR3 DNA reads TGTGCCAGCAGCTTCGACTCCGGGAACTATGGCTACACCTTC. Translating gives CASSFDSGNYGYTF.

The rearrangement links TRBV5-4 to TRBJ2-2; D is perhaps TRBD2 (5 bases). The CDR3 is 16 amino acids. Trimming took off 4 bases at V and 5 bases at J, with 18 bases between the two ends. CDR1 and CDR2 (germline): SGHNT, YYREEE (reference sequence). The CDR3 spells CASSLGLSATTGELFF. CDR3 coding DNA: TGTGCCAGCAGCCTCGGACTTTCCGCGACGACCGGGGAGCTGTTTTTT.

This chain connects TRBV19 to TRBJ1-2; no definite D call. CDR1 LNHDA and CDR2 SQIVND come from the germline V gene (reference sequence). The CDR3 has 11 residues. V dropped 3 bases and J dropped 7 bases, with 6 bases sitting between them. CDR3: CASSIGGGYTF. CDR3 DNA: TGTGCCAGTAGTATCGGAGGTGGCTACACCTTC.

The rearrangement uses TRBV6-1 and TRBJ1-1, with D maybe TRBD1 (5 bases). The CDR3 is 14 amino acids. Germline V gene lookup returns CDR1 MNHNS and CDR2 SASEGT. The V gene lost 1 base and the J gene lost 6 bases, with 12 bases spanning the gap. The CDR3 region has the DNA TGTGCCAGCAGTGAAGTATACCGGGGGGCTGAAGCTTTCTTT. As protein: CASSEVYRGAEAFF.

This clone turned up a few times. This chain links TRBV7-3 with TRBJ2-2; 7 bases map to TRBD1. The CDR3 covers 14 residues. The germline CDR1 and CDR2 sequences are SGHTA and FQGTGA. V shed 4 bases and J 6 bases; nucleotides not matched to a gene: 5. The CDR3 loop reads CASSSTGWAGELFF. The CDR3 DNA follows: TGTGCCAGCAGCTCGACAGGGTGGGCCGGGGAGCTGTTTTTT.

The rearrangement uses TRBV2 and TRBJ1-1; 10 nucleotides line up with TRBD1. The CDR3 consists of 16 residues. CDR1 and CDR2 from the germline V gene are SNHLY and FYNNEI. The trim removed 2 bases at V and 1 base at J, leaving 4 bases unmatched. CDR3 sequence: CASSERWTGGNTEAFF. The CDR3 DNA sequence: TGTGCCAGCAGTGAACGGTGGACAGGGGGGAACACTGAAGCTTTCTTT.

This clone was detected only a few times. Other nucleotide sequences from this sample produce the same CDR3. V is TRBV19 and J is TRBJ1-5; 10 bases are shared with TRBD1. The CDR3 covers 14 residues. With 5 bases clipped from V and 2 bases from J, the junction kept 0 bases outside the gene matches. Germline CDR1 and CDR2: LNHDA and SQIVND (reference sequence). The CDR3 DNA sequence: TGTGCCAGTAGTGGGACAGGGGGCAATCAGCCCCAGCATTTT. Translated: CASSGTGGNQPQHF. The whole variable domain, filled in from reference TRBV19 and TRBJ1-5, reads DGGITQSPKYLFRKEGQNVTLSCEQNLNHDAMYWYRQDPGQGLRLIYYSQIVNDFQKGDIAEGYSVSREKKESFPLTVTSAQKNPTAFYLCASSGTGGNQPQHFGDGTRLSIL.

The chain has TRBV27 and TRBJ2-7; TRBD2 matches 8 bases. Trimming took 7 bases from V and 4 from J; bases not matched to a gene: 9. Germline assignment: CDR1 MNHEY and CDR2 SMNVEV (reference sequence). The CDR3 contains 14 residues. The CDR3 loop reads CASNRGGPGYEQYF. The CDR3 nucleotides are TGTGCCAGCAATCGGGGGGGTCCCGGTTACGAGCAGTACTTC.

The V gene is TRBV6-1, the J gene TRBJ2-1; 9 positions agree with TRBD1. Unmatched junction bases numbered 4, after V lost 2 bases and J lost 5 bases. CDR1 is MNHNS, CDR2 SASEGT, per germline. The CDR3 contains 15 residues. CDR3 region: CASSESDRGDNEQFF. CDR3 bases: TGTGCCAGCAGTGAATCGGACAGGGGAGACAATGAGCAGTTCTTC.

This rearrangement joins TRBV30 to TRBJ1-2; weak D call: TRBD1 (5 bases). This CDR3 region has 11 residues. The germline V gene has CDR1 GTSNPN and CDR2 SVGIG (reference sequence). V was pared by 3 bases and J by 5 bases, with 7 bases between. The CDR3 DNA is TGTGCCTGGAGAAAGGGGTATGGCTACACCTTC. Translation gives CAWRKGYGYTF.